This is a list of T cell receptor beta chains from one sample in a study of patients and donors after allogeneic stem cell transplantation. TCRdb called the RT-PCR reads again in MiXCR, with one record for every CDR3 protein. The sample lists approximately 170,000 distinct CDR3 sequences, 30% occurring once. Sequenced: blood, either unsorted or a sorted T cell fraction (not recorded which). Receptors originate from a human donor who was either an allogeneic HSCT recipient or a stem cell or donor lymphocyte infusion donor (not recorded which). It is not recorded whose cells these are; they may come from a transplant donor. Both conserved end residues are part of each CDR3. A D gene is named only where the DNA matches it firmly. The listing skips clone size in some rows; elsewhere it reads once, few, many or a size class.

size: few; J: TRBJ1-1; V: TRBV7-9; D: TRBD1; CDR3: CASSLGTGSEAFF; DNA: TGTGCCAGCAGCCTAGGGACAGGGTCTGAAGCTTTCTTT
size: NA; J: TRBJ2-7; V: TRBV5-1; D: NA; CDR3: CASSLLWTDSYEQYF; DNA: TGCGCCAGCAGCTTGCTCTGGACAGACTCCTACGAGCAGTACTTC
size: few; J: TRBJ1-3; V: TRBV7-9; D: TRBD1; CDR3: CASSTRTGVFSGNTIYF; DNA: TGTGCCAGCAGCACTCGGACAGGTGTTTTCTCTGGAAACACCATATATTTT
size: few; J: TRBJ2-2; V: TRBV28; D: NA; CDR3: CASSFGQSTGELFF; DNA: TGTGCCAGCAGTTTTGGGCAGAGCACCGGGGAGCTGTTTTTT
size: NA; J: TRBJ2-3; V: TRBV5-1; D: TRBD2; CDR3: CASSLGVSGSADTQYF; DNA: TGCGCCAGCAGCTTGGGGGTTAGCGGGAGTGCAGATACGCAGTATTTT
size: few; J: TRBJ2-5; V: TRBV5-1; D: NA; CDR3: CASSLEGPWETQYF; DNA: TGCGCCAGCAGCTTGGAGGGCCCTTGGGAGACCCAGTACTTC
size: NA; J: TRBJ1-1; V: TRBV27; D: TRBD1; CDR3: CASSPGQGRGSTEAFF; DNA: TGTGCCAGCAGTCCTGGACAGGGCCGGGGTAGCACTGAAGCTTTCTTT
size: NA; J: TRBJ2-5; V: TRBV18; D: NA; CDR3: CASSPRVGAQETQYF; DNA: TGTGCCAGCTCACCACGGGTGGGGGCCCAAGAGACCCAGTACTTC
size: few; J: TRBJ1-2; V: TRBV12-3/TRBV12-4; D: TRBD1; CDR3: CASSSSDRGYGYTF; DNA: TGTGCCAGCAGTTCCAGCGACAGGGGTTATGGCTACACCTTC
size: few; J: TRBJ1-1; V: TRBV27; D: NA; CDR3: CASSFIGQTEAFF; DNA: TGTGCCAGCAGTTTCATCGGGCAGACTGAAGCTTTCTTT
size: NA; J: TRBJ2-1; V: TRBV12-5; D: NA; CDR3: CASGPRPNEQFF; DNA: TGTGCTAGTGGTCCCCGTCCGAATGAGCAGTTCTTC
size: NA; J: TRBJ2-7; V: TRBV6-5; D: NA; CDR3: CASSLPDGSARVYEQYF; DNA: TGTGCCAGCAGCCTCCCCGACGGATCAGCCCGCGTCTACGAGCAGTACTTC
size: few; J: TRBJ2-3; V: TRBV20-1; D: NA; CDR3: CSVSLDTQYF; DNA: TGCAGTGTTTCCCTTGATACGCAGTATTTT
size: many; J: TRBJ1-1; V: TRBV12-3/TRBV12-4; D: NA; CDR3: CASSSEKEAEAFF; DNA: TGTGCCAGCAGTTCCGAGAAAGAGGCTGAAGCTTTCTTT
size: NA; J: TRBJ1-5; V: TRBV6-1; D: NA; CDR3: CASTLTGINQPQHF; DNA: TGTGCCAGCACCCTCACAGGGATCAATCAGCCCCAGCATTTT
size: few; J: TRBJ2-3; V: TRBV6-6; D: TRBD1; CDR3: CASSWDRTDTQYF; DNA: TGTGCCAGCAGTTGGGACAGAACAGATACGCAGTATTTT
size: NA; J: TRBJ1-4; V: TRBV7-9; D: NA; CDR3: CASSLDGDKLFF; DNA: TGTGCCAGCAGCTTAGACGGAGATAAACTGTTTTTT
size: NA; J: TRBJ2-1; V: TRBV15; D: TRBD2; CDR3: CATSRARTGGPYNEQFF; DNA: TGTGCCACCAGCAGAGCGAGAACGGGAGGCCCCTACAATGAGCAGTTCTTC
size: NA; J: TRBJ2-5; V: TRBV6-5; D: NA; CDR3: CASSYWRGESQYF; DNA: TGTGCCAGCAGTTACTGGCGAGGAGAGAGCCAGTACTTC
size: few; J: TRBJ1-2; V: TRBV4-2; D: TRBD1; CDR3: CASSQEVGNRGLGGYTF; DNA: TGTGCCAGCAGCCAAGAAGTAGGAAACAGGGGGCTCGGTGGCTACACCTTC
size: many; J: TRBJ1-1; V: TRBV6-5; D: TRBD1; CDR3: CASSPGTGGYSNTEAFF; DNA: TGTGCCAGCAGCCCTGGGACAGGGGGCTACTCGAACACTGAAGCTTTCTTT
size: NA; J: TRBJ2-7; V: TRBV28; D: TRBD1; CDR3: CASSLRDRDSYEQYF; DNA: TGTGCCAGCAGTTTGCGTGACAGGGACTCCTACGAGCAGTACTTC
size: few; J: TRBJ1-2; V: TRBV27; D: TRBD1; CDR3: CASSTRQGIYGYTF; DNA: TGTGCCAGCAGTACCAGACAGGGAATTTATGGCTACACCTTC
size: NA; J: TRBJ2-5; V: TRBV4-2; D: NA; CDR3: CASSQASVAETQYF; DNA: TGTGCCAGCAGCCAAGCTAGCGTAGCAGAGACCCAGTACTTC
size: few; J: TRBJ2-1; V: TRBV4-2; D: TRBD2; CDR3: CASSPTGLAGLNEQFF; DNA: TGTGCCAGCAGCCCTACGGGACTAGCGGGACTTAATGAGCAGTTCTTC
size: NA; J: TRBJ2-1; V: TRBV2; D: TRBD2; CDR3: CASSEASGGYNEQFF; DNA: TGTGCCAGCAGTGAAGCTAGCGGGGGGTACAATGAGCAGTTCTTC
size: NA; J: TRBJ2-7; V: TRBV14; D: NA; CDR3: CASSQDLGTPYEQYF; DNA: TGTGCCAGCAGCCAAGATCTGGGGACACCTTACGAGCAGTACTTC
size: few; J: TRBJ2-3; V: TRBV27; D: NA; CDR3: CASSLWPLGTDTQYF; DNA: TGTGCCAGCAGTTTATGGCCCCTGGGGACAGATACGCAGTATTTT
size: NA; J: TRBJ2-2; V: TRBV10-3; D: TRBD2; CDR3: CAISESGLAGTGELFF; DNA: TGTGCCATCAGTGAGTCGGGACTAGCGGGAACCGGGGAGCTGTTTTTT
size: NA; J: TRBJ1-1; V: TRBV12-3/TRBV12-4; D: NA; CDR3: CASSLTGSGTEAFF; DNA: TGTGCCAGCAGTCTTACAGGGTCGGGGACTGAAGCTTTCTTT
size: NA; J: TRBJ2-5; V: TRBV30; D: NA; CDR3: CAWSTGGGEETQYF; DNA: TGTGCCTGGAGCACGGGAGGGGGCGAAGAGACCCAGTACTTC
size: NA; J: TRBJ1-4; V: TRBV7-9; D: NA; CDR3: CASSFGLVGNEKLFF; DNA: TGTGCCAGCAGCTTCGGGTTGGTGGGAAATGAAAAACTGTTTTTT
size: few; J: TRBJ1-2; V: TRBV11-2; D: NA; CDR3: CASSKEAGDGYTF; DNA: TGTGCCAGCAGCAAAGAGGCAGGCGATGGCTACACCTTC
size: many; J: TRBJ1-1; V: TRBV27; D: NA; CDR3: CASSSTWGREAFF; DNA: TGTGCCAGCAGTTCAACCTGGGGCCGGGAAGCTTTCTTT
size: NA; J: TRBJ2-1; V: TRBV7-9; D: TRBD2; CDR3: CASSLGILAGRRNEQFF; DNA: TGTGCCAGCAGCTTAGGGATACTAGCGGGAAGGAGAAATGAGCAGTTCTTC
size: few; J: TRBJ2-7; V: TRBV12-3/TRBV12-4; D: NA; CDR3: CASFSRFSYEQYF; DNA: TGTGCCAGCTTTTCCCGGTTTTCCTACGAGCAGTACTTC
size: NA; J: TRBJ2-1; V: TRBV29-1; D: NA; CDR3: CSVATVSYNEQFF; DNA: TGCAGCGTTGCGACTGTCTCCTACAATGAGCAGTTCTTC
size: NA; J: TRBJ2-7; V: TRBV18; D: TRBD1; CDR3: CASSPQGESYEQYF; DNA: TGTGCCAGCTCACCTCAGGGGGAGTCCTACGAGCAGTACTTC
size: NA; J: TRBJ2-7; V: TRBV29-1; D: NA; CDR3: CSVEGPGYEQYF; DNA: TGCAGCGTTGAGGGACCAGGCTACGAGCAGTACTTC
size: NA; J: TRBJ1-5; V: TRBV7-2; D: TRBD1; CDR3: CASSSGQGDQPQHF; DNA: TGTGCCAGCAGCTCGGGACAGGGGGATCAGCCCCAGCATTTT
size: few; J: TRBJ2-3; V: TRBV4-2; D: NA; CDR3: CASSQDSGTDTQYF; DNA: TGTGCCAGCAGCCAAGATTCGGGGACAGATACGCAGTATTTT
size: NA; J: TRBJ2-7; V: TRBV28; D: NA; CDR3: CATLPWTPHKITYEQYF; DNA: TGTGCCACCTTACCTTGGACGCCACATAAGATAACCTACGAGCAGTACTTC
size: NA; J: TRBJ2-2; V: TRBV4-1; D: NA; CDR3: CASSLLLVGELFF; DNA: TGCGCCAGCAGCCTCCTTTTGGTGGGGGAGCTGTTTTTT
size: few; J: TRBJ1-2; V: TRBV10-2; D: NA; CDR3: CASSDSNYGYTF; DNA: TGCGCCAGCAGTGATTCGAACTATGGCTACACCTTC
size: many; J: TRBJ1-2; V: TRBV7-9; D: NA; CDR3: CASSLTDGNYGYTF; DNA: TGTGCCAGCAGCCTCACGGACGGGAACTATGGCTACACCTTC
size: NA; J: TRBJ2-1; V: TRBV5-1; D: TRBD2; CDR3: CASRLPAGVSYNEQFF; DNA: TGCGCCAGCAGATTACCGGCGGGGGTCTCCTACAATGAGCAGTTCTTC
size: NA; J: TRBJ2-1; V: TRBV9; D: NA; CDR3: CASSPRTFRDYNEQFF; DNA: TGTGCCAGCAGCCCCCGGACTTTCAGGGATTACAATGAGCAGTTCTTC
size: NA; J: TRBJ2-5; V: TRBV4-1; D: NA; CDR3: CASSQTEIFQETQYF; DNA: TGCGCCAGCAGCCAGACAGAAATCTTCCAAGAGACCCAGTACTTC
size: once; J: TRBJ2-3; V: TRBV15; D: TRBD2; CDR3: CATSTRLLLAVSTDTQYF; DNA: TGTGCCACCAGCACCAGGCTACTCCTAGCGGTGAGCACAGATACGCAGTATTTT
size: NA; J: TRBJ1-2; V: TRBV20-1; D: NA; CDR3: CSARITRGLYGYTF; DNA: TGCAGTGCTAGAATCACAAGGGGCCTGTATGGCTACACCTTC
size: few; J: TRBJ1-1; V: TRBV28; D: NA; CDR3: CASSTGSSEAFF; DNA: TGTGCCAGCAGTACAGGGAGCAGTGAAGCTTTCTTT
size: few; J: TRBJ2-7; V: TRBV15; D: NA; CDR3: CATSRDQGEESYEQYF; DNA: TGTGCCACCAGCAGAGATCAGGGGGAGGAGTCCTACGAGCAGTACTTC
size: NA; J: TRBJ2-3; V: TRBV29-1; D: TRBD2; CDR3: CSVEGQREVATDTQYF; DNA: TGCAGCGTTGAAGGGCAGCGGGAGGTAGCCACAGATACGCAGTATTTT
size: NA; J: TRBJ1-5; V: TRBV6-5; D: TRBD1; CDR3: CASSYGTGKNQPQHF; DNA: TGTGCCAGCAGTTACGGGACAGGGAAGAATCAGCCCCAGCATTTT
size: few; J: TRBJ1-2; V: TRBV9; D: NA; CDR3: CASSVDVNYGYTF; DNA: TGTGCCAGCAGCGTGGACGTTAACTATGGCTACACCTTC
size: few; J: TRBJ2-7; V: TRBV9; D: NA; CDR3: CASSARLWDEQYF; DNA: TGTGCCAGCAGCGCCCGACTCTGGGACGAGCAGTACTTC
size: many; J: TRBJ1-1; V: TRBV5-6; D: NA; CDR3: CASSLAVNTEAFF; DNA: TGTGCCAGCAGCTTAGCAGTGAACACTGAAGCTTTCTTT
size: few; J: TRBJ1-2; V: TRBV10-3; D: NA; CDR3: CAISENSGRWHTF; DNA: TGTGCCATCAGTGAGAATTCAGGGAGATGGCACACCTTC